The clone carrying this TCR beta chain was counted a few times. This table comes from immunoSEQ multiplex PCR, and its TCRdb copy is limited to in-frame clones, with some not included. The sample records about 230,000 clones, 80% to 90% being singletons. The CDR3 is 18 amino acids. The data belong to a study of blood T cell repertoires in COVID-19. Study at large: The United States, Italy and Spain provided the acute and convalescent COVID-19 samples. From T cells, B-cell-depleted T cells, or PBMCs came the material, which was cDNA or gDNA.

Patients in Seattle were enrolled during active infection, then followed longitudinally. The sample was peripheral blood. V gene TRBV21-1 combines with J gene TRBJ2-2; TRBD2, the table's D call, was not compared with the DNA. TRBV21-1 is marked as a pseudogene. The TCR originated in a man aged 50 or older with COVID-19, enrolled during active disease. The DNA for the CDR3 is TGTGCCAGCAGCGGGCGGGGATGGCAGGTTCTACGCACCGGGGAGCTGTTTTTT. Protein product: CASSGRGWQVLRTGELFF.